The 9 T cell receptor beta chains presented below share a single source sample, sequenced in a study of T-cell reconstitution after alpha-beta-depleted transplantation in children. Unique molecular identifiers featured in how the TCRbeta library was prepared. Each CDR3 protein is one row after TCRdb ran MiXCR on the PCR reads. This sample has some 190,000 distinct CDR3 sequences; approximately 10% occur once, and the top ten carry about 13%. The sample in question was PBMCs, obtained before TCRalphabeta/CD19-depleted stem cell transplant. All receptors come from a boy aged 2-9 years with acute myeloid leukemia, due to receive a stem cell transplant.

Remarks on this clonotype: Possible read error: a much larger clone is one base away. The V and J genes are TRBV9 and TRBJ1-2; D is undetermined. The CDR3 contains 16 residues. Germline V gene lookup returns CDR1 SGDLS and CDR2 YYNGEE. CDR3 region: CASSPRQVITSDGDTF. The CDR3 coding sequence is TGTGCCAGCAGCCCCCGCCAGGTGATTACTTCTGATGGCGACACCTTC.

In its sample, this clonotype was seen many times. The rearrangement links TRBV7-9 to TRBJ2-5, with 7 bases that match TRBD2. Germline loops: CDR1 SEHNR, CDR2 FQNEAQ (reference sequence). The length of the CDR3 is 16 residues. V trimming: 4 bases; J trimming: 5 bases; junction bases outside the gene matches: 13. The CDR3 DNA reads as TGTGCCAGCAGCTCCAGATCGCGGGAGATTGGGGAGACCCAGTACTTC. Amino acids: CASSSRSREIGETQYF.

The table lists this clonotype with many counts. The CDR3 sequence: CSASTGDGDTQYF. The CDR3 nucleotides are TGCAGTGCTTCTACAGGGGACGGAGATACGCAGTATTTT. The V call is TRBV20-1, the J call TRBJ2-3; 7 bases fit TRBD1. This CDR3 has 13 residues. Germline CDR1 DFQATT, CDR2 SNEGSKA (reference sequence). V trimming: 5 bases; J trimming: 5 bases; junction bases outside the gene matches: 7.

Regarding this clonotype: A much larger clonotype is one base distant, so this may be a read error. V usage is TRBV29-1 and J usage is TRBJ2-7, with TRBD1 matching 11 bases. Germline CDR1 and CDR2: SQVTM and ANQGSEA. The CDR3 runs 11 residues. CDR3 residues: CGVGTGGEQYV. In DNA form, the CDR3 reads TGCGGCGTGGGGACAGGGGGCGAGCAGTACGTC.

As concerns this clonotype: A much more abundant neighbour one base away suggests this may be a read error. This chain connects TRBV12-3 or TRBV12-4 to TRBJ2-5; TRBD2 matches 8 bases. V trimming: 6 bases; J trimming: 0 bases; junction bases outside the gene matches: 12. The CDR3 has 17 residues. The CDR3 here is CASRPWGPGGYQETQYF. DNA for the CDR3: TGTGCCAGCAGGCCGTGGGGACCGGGAGGGTACCAAGAGACCCAGTACTTC.

This clonotype was picked up one time. Being one base from a much bigger clone, this may be a read error. The chain has TRBV28 and TRBJ2-7; 11 bases map to TRBD1. CDR1 MDHEN and CDR2 SYDVKM come from the germline V gene. This CDR3 spans 16 amino acids. The CDR3 DNA follows: TGTGCCAGCAGCCCAGCTGGCGGACAGGGGGCCCACGAGCACTACTTC. This translates into CASSPAGGQGAHEHYF.

This clonotype came up many times. This chain uses TRBV20-1 with TRBJ1-1; perhaps TRBD1 as D (5 bases). Deletions cut 0 bases from V and 3 bases from J, with 14 bases between. Germline-derived CDR1 and CDR2 are DFQATT and SNEGSKA (reference sequence). This CDR3 comprises 15 residues. The DNA of the CDR3 is TGCAGTGCTAGAGATCCCGCAGGGAGTGACACTGAAGCTTTCTTT. Its translation: CSARDPAGSDTEAFF.

This clonotype was detected ten times or more. This chain connects TRBV2 to TRBJ1-5; D call uncertain. The CDR3 is 14 amino acids. Germline CDR1 is SNHLY and CDR2 is FYNNEI. V dropped 1 base and J dropped 6 bases, with 10 bases sitting between them. CDR3 sequence reads: CASSEDPLFQPQHF. CDR3 nucleotides: TGTGCCAGCAGTGAAGACCCTCTTTTTCAGCCCCAGCATTTT.

This clonotype occurred many times. The V call is TRBV12-3 or TRBV12-4, the J call TRBJ2-3; 9 nucleotides match TRBD2. Trimming at V came to 6 bases and at J to 1 base, leaving 8 bases not matched to a gene. This CDR3 comprises 16 residues. CDR3 protein: CASSLRIAGGTDTQYF. CDR3 sequence (DNA): TGTGCCAGCAGCTTGAGGATAGCGGGAGGCACAGATACGCAGTATTTT.